This T cell receptor (beta chain) was sequenced in a study of Tregs in tolerant kidney transplant recipients. Regarding the study as a whole: No direct test of biological reproducibility was done here.

Comments on this clone: Its antigen remains unknown.

The table came from immunoSEQ multiplex PCR; TCRdb's copy has only in-frame clones and leaves some out. In the table there are roughly 250,000 clones, roughly four fifths of which are singletons. V was clipped by 4 bases and J by 0 bases, with 10 bases between them. From germline, CDR1 is MNHEY and CDR2 SVGAGI. This CDR3 is 15 amino acids long. The chain recombines TRBV6-5 with TRBJ2-1, with D uncertain. This receptor was taken from a human donor in good health. The sequencing input was CD4+ T cells from blood. CDR3 sequence (DNA): TGTGCCAGCAGTTTTGACCGTGGCTCCTACAATGAGCAGTTCTTC. This encodes CASSFDRGSYNEQFF.